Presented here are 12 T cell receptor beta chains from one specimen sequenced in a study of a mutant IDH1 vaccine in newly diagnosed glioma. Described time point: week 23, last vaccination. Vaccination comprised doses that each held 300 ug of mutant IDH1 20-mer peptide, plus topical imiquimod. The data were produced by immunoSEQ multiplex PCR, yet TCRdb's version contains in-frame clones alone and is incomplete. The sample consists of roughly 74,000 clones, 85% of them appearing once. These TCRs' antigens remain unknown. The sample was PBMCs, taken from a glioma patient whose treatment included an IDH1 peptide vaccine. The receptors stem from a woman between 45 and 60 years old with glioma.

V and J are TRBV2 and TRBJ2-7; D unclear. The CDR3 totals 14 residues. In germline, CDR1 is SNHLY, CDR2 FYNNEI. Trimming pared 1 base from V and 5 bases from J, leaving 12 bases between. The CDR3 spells CASSEGRPPNEQYF. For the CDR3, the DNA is TGTGCCAGCAGTGAAGGGCGGCCTCCTAACGAGCAGTACTTC. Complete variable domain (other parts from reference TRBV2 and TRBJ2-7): EPEVTQTPSHQVTQMGQEVILRCVPISNHLYFYWYRQILGQKVEFLVSFYNNEISEKSEIFDDQFSVERPDGSNFTLKIRSTKLEDSAMYFCASSEGRPPNEQYFGPGTRLTVT.

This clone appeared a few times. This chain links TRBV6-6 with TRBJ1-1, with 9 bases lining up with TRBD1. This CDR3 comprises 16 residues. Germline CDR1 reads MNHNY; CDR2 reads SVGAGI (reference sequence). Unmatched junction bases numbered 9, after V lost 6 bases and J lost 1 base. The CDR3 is CASSPSDRGTNTEAFF. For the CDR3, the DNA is TGTGCCAGCAGCCCAAGCGACAGGGGGACGAACACTGAAGCTTTCTTT.

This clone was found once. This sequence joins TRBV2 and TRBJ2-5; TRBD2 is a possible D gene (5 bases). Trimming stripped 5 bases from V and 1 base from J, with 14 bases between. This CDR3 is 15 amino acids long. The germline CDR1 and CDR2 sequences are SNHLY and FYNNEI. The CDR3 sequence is CASSYNTGVQETQYF. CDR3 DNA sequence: TGTGCCAGCAGTTATAACACCGGGGTCCAAGAGACCCAGTACTTC.

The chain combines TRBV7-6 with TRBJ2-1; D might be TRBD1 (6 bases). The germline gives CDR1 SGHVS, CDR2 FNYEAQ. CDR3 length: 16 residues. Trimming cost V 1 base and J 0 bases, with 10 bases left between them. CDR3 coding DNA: TGTGCCAGCAGCTTAGTTCAGGGGAGCTCCTACAATGAGCAGTTCTTC. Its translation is CASSLVQGSSYNEQFF. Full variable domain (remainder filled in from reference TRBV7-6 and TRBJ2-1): GAGVSQSPRYKVTKRGQDVALRCDPISGHVSLYWYRQALGQGPEFLTYFNYEAQQDKSGLPNDRFSAERPEGSISTLTIQRTEQRDSAMYRCASSLVQGSSYNEQFFGPGTRLTVL.

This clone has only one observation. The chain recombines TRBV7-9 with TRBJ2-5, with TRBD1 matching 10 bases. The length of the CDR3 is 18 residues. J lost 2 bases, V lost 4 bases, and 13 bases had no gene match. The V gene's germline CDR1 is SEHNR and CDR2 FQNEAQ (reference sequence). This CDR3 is CASSYPPGTGERQETQYF. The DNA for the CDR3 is TGTGCCAGCAGCTACCCCCCTGGGACAGGGGAGAGACAAGAGACCCAGTACTTC.

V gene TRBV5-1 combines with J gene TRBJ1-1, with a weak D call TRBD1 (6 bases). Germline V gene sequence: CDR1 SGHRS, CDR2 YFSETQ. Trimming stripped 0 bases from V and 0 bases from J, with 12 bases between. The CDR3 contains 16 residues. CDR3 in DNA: TGCGCCAGCAGCTTGGACTTGACAGGAATGAACACTGAAGCTTTCTTT. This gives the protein CASSLDLTGMNTEAFF.

The CDR3 sequence: CASSFEGDQPQHF. For the CDR3, the DNA is TGTGCCAGCAGTTTTGAGGGGGACCAGCCCCAGCATTTT. V usage is TRBV27 and J usage is TRBJ1-5, with D perhaps matching TRBD1 (6 bases). In germline, CDR1 is MNHEY, CDR2 SMNVEV (reference sequence). The CDR3 length is 13 residues. Between the trimmed V and J ends, which lost 3 bases and 7 bases, there was a span of 10 bases.

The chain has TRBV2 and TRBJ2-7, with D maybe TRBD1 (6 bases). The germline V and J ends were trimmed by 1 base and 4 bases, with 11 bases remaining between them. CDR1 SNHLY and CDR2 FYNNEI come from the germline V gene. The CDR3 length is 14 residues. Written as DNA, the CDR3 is TGTGCCAGCAGTGAAGACAGACAGGTGTACGAGCAGTACTTC. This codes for CASSEDRQVYEQYF.

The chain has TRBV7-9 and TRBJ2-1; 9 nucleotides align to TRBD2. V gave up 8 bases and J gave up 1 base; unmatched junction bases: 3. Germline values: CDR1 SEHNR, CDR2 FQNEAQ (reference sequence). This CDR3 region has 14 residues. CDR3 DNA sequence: TGTGCCAGCGGGGCGGGAGGGTCCTACAATGAGCAGTTCTTC. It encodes CASGAGGSYNEQFF.

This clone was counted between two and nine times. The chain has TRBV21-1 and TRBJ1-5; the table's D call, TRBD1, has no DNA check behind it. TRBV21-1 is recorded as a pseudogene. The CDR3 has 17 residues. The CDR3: CASPGGRQANSNQPQHF. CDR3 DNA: TGTGCCAGCCCTGGGGGCCGCCAGGCGAATAGCAATCAGCCCCAGCATTTT.

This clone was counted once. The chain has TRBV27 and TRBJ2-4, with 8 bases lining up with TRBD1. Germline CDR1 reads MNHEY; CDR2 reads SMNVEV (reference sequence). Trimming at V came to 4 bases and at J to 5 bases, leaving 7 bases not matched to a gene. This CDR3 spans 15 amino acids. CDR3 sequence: CASSSQGAGENIQYF. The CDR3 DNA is TGTGCCAGCAGTTCTCAGGGGGCCGGAGAAAACATTCAGTACTTC.

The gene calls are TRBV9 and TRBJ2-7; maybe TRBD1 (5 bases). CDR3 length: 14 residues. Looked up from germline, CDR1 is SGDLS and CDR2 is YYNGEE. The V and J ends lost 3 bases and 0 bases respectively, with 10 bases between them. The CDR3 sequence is CASSAQASSYEQYF. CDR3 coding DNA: TGTGCCAGCAGCGCACAGGCGAGCTCCTACGAGCAGTACTTC.